Sequencing of this T cell receptor (beta chain) was carried out in a study of CD8 T cells in ankylosing spondylitis. Each TCR beta library was made by quantitative 5'-RACE that incorporated molecular barcodes. MiXCR was run by TCRdb on the 5' RACE reads, yielding one entry per CDR3 protein. In the table there are roughly 700,000 distinct CDR3 sequences, 19% of which are singletons. Findings and caveats of the study: Reports say disease-linked clones showed up significantly more in matched ankylosing spondylitis synovial fluid. A motif in TCR beta, a set of under ten highly homologous variants, appeared characteristic of ankylosing spondylitis blood.

Germline-derived CDR1 and CDR2 are SGHTA and FQGNSA. The CDR3 contains 15 residues. Trimming removed 5 bases from V and 6 bases from J, with 18 bases in between. Many counts were recorded for this clonotype. Its antigen is undetermined. The chain employs TRBV7-2 and TRBJ2-3; D is perhaps TRBD1 or TRBD2 (5 bases each). This sequence was found in a male donor with ankylosing spondylitis. The source material was blood, either unsorted or a sorted T cell fraction (not recorded which). CDR3 protein: CASSQGAGTYDTQYF. In nucleotides, the CDR3 is TGTGCCAGCAGCCAGGGAGCAGGGACGTATGATACGCAGTATTTT.